The source of this T cell receptor beta chain is a study of blood T cell repertoires in COVID-19. Study context: The origin of the acute and convalescent COVID-19 samples was the United States, Italy and Spain. Nucleic acid was either cDNA or gDNA, and it came from T cells, B-cell-depleted T cells, or PBMCs.

Authors' methods: Estimated nucleated cell counts came from reference gene primer amplification. Repertoires were generated with immunoSEQ multiplex PCR, while TCRdb's copy carries only in-frame clones and drops some. For V, J and clone size, that table is used; D and trimming come from the DNA. The data hold about 210,000 clones, with around 91% observed a single time. Germline V gene lookup returns CDR1 SNHLY and CDR2 FYNNEI. Trimming took 2 bases from V and 5 from J, leaving 9 bases between them. This CDR3 has 14 amino acids. Concerning this clone itself: Other DNA sequences in the sample encode the same CDR3.

What was sequenced was peripheral blood. This receptor was obtained from a middle-aged woman with acute or convalescent COVID-19. This rearrangement joins TRBV2 to TRBJ1-4; D perhaps matches TRBD1 (5 bases). CDR3 region: CASSERGSNEKLFF. The CDR3 nucleotides are TGTGCCAGCAGTGAAAGGGGATCCAATGAAAAACTGTTTTTT.